These T cell receptor beta chains were read from a single sample in a study of blood T cell repertoires in COVID-19. Sequencing used immunoSEQ multiplex PCR; TCRdb keeps in-frame clones, though not all of them. Of about 280,000 clones listed, around 90% are singletons. The sequenced sample was peripheral blood. Every receptor here comes from a woman in her forties who had recovered from COVID-19. Both conserved end residues are part of each CDR3. A D gene is named only where the DNA matches it firmly. A clone size is listed for some rows: how often the clone was seen (once, few, many), or a class if it is expanded.

v_gene	j_gene	abundance	d_gene	CDR3nt	CDR3aa
TRBV5-1	TRBJ2-3	-	TRBD2	TGCGCCAGCAGCCCTCTAGCGGGAGAAAGAGATACGCAGTATTTT	CASSPLAGERDTQYF
TRBV20-1	TRBJ2-1	-	-	TGCAGTGCTGCTATCGGGGATGAGCAGTTCTTC	CSAAIGDEQFF
TRBV30	TRBJ1-1	many	-	TGTGCCTGGAGTGTGGACATCCACACTGAAGCTTTCTTT	CAWSVDIHTEAFF
TRBV5-8	TRBJ1-3	-	-	TGTGCCAGCAGCTTGGCTCAGGCCTCCGACTCTGGAAACACCATATATTTT	CASSLAQASDSGNTIYF
TRBV10-3	TRBJ2-3	-	-	TGTGCCATCAGCAGAGAGGGCACAGATACGCAGTATTTT	CAISREGTDTQYF
TRBV15	TRBJ2-5	-	-	TGTGCCACCAGCAACCGGGACCAAGAGACCCAGTACTTC	CATSNRDQETQYF
TRBV28	TRBJ1-5	-	-	TGTGCCAGCAGCCGAGGAGGGGCGATAGGACAGCCCCAGCATTTT	CASSRGGAIGQPQHF
TRBV6-5	TRBJ2-5	-	-	TGTGCCAGCAGTTACTCGGCTGCCCAAGAGACCCAGTACTTC	CASSYSAAQETQYF
TRBV6-5	TRBJ1-2	-	TRBD1	TGTGCCAGCAGTACGGACAGGGTGGGTGGCTACACCTTC	CASSTDRVGGYTF
TRBV7-2	TRBJ1-4	-	-	TGTGCCAGCAGCTCACCCACCGGGACACCTCCGGGGGAAAAACTGTTTTTT	CASSSPTGTPPGEKLFF
TRBV11-3	TRBJ1-1	-	TRBD1	TGTGCCAGCAGCTTGACAGGGGAGAACCAAGCTTTCTTT	CASSLTGENQAFF
TRBV9	TRBJ2-2	once	-	TGTGCCAGCACCCGAGGTGGGGGAGGGGGCGGGGAGCTGTTTTTT	CASTRGGGGGGELFF
TRBV12-3/TRBV12-4	TRBJ2-7	-	TRBD2	TGTGCCAGCGGGACTAGTTTGCTCTACGAGCAGTACTTC	CASGTSLLYEQYF
TRBV28	TRBJ2-7	-	TRBD2	TGTGCCAGCAGCGGACTAGCGGGAGGACTAACCTACGAGCAGTACTTC	CASSGLAGGLTYEQYF
TRBV27	TRBJ2-5	-	TRBD1	TGTGCCAGCAGACAACACAGGGGGACTGGCCAAGAGACCCAGTACTTC	CASRQHRGTGQETQYF
TRBV27	TRBJ2-2	-	TRBD2	TGTGCCAGCAGCCCTCGACTCCTAGCGGGAGGGCCCGGAACTGGGGAGCTGTTTTTT	CASSPRLLAGGPGTGELFF
TRBV28	TRBJ1-4	-	-	TGTGCCAGCAGTTTTACAGGGATCTCCCTCAATGAAAAACTGTTTTTT	CASSFTGISLNEKLFF
TRBV6-5	TRBJ2-3	-	-	TGTGCCAGCAGTTACTCGGTCTCACGGAGCACAGATACGCAGTATTTT	CASSYSVSRSTDTQYF
TRBV5-1	TRBJ1-1	-	TRBD1	TGCGCCAGCAGCACTGGGACAGCCAACACTGAAGCTTTCTTT	CASSTGTANTEAFF
TRBV6-6	TRBJ2-1	once	TRBD2	TGTGCCAGCAGTGGATCCGGGACGATGGGACTAGCGGGACGTAACAATGAGCAGTTCTTC	CASSGSGTMGLAGRNNEQFF
TRBV6-5	TRBJ2-7	-	TRBD2	TGTGCCAGCAGAGTAGCGGGAGGACGCTACGAGCAGTACTTC	CASRVAGGRYEQYF
TRBV29-1	TRBJ1-3	-	-	TGCAGCGTTGAAGATCAGAGGGCTGGAAACACCATATATTTT	CSVEDQRAGNTIYF
TRBV7-2	TRBJ2-2	-	TRBD2	TGTGCCAGCAGCCCATTGGGACTAGCGGGAGTTGGGGAGCTGTTTTTT	CASSPLGLAGVGELFF
TRBV5-1	TRBJ2-7	-	TRBD1	TGCGCCAGCAGCTTGGACTTGGGACAGAACTGGGAGCAGTACTTC	CASSLDLGQNWEQYF
TRBV9	TRBJ2-7	once	-	TGTGCCAGCAGCGTGGAGGGTTCCTACGAGCAGTACTTC	CASSVEGSYEQYF
TRBV18	TRBJ1-2	-	-	TGTGCCAGCTCACCTCGAGAGGTGCCTCATGGCTACACCTTC	CASSPREVPHGYTF
TRBV7-3	TRBJ1-1	-	-	TGTGCCAGCAGCTTAACGAGGGAGGACATGAACACTGAAGCTTTCTTT	CASSLTREDMNTEAFF
TRBV15	TRBJ2-1	-	TRBD2	TGTGCCACCAGCAGAATTAGCGGGAGCTCCGATGAGCAGTTCTTC	CATSRISGSSDEQFF
TRBV28	TRBJ2-2	-	TRBD2	TGTGCCAGCAGTTTATGGCGCCTAGCGGGAGGACCCGGGGAGCTGTTTTTT	CASSLWRLAGGPGELFF